This entry features one T cell receptor beta chain sequence. The target of this receptor is not known. No much larger clone exists at a distance of one base, and base qualities are not known. Using the deep immunoSEQ assay, multiplex PCR amplified TCR CDR3 regions from genomic DNA. Genomic DNA extracted from each cell subset was distributed evenly over all wells of several immunoSEQ 96-well plates, and each plate served as one replicate. Each replicate PCR for sorted subsets received about 220 ng genomic DNA, equal to about 29,000 T cell genomes. Purified libraries were quantified with a Qubit 3.0 fluorometer, sized on a Bioanalyzer 2100, and re-quantified with the KAPA Library Quantification kit. A separate single-read 150-cycle Illumina NextSeq 550 flow cell was used to sequence each immunoSEQ 96-well plate. On the study's bioinformatics: The immunoSEQ output contained only junctional sequences without quality scores, so filtering could not match that applied to full-length reads. Sequences were annotated with PyIR, a Python wrapper for IgBLAST v1.9, and V/J genes and CDR3 were assigned using IMGT germline references. Reads were removed for weak V/J assignments (E-value above 1e-6), missing CDR3, stop codons, out-of-frame junctions, or ambiguous translated residues. V3J clonotypes were defined as sequences sharing an identical inferred V gene, J gene, and CDR3 amino acid sequence. Percentage overlap between repertoires was computed as shared unique clonotypes divided by the size of the smaller repertoire. Three approaches were used to assess repertoire richness: RTK rarefaction, the Chao1 estimator, and Recon v2.1 estimates of unobserved clonotypes. OLGA was used to compute generation probabilities for all TCRbeta clonotypes that the gDNA method yielded from a handful of donors. Entries here come from immuneACCESS through TCRdb and include only in-frame sequences with V and J called. Some clones fail to appear in such tables; in the studies checked, an unresolved V gene covers under half of the shortfall, and the cause of the remainder is unknown. That table is the source of V, J and clone size, and D and trimming were worked out from the DNA. The sample profile shows about 1.5 million clones; around 97% of them were found once. The top ten constitute roughly 1.2% of the sample.

This entry comes from a study of shared clonotypes between healthy human individuals (dated by TCRdb to about 2020). Background on the whole study: The cohort included three men and two women between 18 and 49 years of age. For each donor, CD4 naive and CD4 memory were each run on three plates, CD8 naive on two plates, and CD8 memory on one plate. The study deeply sequenced blood TCR repertoires of about 5 healthy adults to estimate repertoire size and the extent of clonotype sharing between individuals. To increase sequencing depth and limit assay-specific biases, different laboratories used diverse techniques to prepare libraries and sequence TCR repertoires. Between about 0.8 and 9 billion PBMCs per donor were obtained by leukapheresis.

CDR1 and CDR2 are read off the germline V gene as SNHLY and FYNNEI. V was cut back by 5 bases and J by 0 bases, leaving a gap of 20 bases between them. The CDR3 sequence holds 17 residues, the cysteine and phenylalanine included. Left in the record is the CDR3 DNA by itself, 51 bases read in frame from the first base. Healthy HIV-negative adults with no recently reported acute infections or vaccinations were included as donors. Every donor was a Caucasian adult living in Nashville, Tennessee, USA. Magnetic negative selection was used to enrich CD4+ T cells, after which naive cells were positively selected on CD45RA and the negative fraction became the memory subset. Blood was collected by leukapheresis, and PBMCs were isolated by Ficoll-Histopaque density gradient centrifugation and then cryopreserved in liquid nitrogen vapor phase. Purity and quantity of every magnetically sorted T cell population were checked by analytical flow cytometry. Genomic DNA was isolated from every sorted fraction and measured by UV absorbance on a Nanodrop 2000c.

The paper as a whole reports these results and caveats: The genetic and exposure-history diversity represented was limited by the small number of donors. Larger estimated clonotype richness was generally found for naive subsets than for memory subsets. Compared with non-shared clonotypes, the clonotypes found in all four sorted-subset donors had higher generation probabilities. Sampling was restricted to blood, and TCR repertoires in tissue are likely to differ from TCR repertoires in blood. Pairwise subsampling indicated that sequencing depth was expected to affect the degree of clonotype sharing among donors. About 5% of naive CD4, roughly 3.5% of naive CD8, about 2.4% of memory CD4, and around 0.4% of memory CD8 clonotypes were shared across several donors. Incomplete sequencing was indicated by rarefaction of sorted-subset datasets, despite the large sequencing depth.

The clonotype originates from a man aged 25 to 45 in good health. The chain is made from TRBV2 and TRBJ2-7; the D gene is possibly TRBD1 or TRBD2, with 5 bases matching each. Sequenced input: naive CD4+ T cells sorted from blood. The cell subset or site label corresponds to: CD45RA+ positively selected. This receptor has the CDR3 CASSKRLVRDDSYEQYF. The sequence in DNA is TGTGCCAGCAGTAAGAGATTAGTCCGGGACGACTCCTACGAGCAGTACTTC.